Each of the 13 T cell receptor beta chains below was sequenced from the same sample in a study of identifying expanded T cells in peripheral blood. Here immunoSEQ multiplex PCR was the method, and the copy in TCRdb shows in-frame clones only, minus some. This sample has about 58,000 clones, with approximately 83% found just once. The sequenced sample was blood. The source is a person between 18 and 75 years old in good health.

In its sample, this clone was seen once. The gene calls are TRBV6-1 and TRBJ1-2, with D perhaps matching TRBD1 (5 bases). The CDR3 covers 13 residues. Germline CDR1 MNHNS, CDR2 SASEGT. Trimming shortened V by 5 bases and J by 4 bases, and 11 bases separated the two germline ends. The CDR3 is CASSPGPGYGYTF. The CDR3 bases are TGTGCCAGCAGTCCGGGACCTGGCTATGGCTACACCTTC.

J is TRBJ2-7 and V is TRBV11-3; tentative D call: TRBD1 (5 bases). Germline CDR1 reads SGHNT; CDR2 reads YENEEA. Trimming took 8 bases from V and 6 from J, leaving 17 bases between them. The CDR3 has 13 residues. CDR3 nucleotides: TGTGCCAGCGGAGTAAGGGGTCAGAGCGAGCAGTACTTC. It specifies CASGVRGQSEQYF.

V usage is TRBV12-5 and J usage is TRBJ2-3; D call uncertain. Trimming took off 2 bases at V and 6 bases at J, with 9 bases between the two ends. From germline, CDR1 is LGHNT and CDR2 FRNRAP. The CDR3 extends over 13 amino acids. The CDR3 reads CASGLLVGDTQYF. The CDR3 nucleotides are TGTGCTAGTGGTTTGCTGGTAGGGGATACGCAGTATTTT.

The chain uses TRBV27 and TRBJ2-5; tentative D call: TRBD2 (5 bases). Germline CDR1 MNHEY, CDR2 SMNVEV (reference sequence). This CDR3 has 13 residues. Deletions cut 2 bases from V and 5 bases from J, with 9 bases between. CDR3 sequence (DNA): TGTGCCAGCAGTTTACGGGTAGCGGAGACCCAGTACTTC. Protein sequence: CASSLRVAETQYF.

The rearrangement links TRBV6-5 to TRBJ1-3; 7 nucleotides align to TRBD1. Per germline, CDR1 MNHEY and CDR2 SVGAGI. The V gene end was trimmed by 5 bases and the J gene end by 1 base; junction bases not matched to a gene: 5. The CDR3 has 15 amino acids. CDR3 sequence (DNA): TGTGCCAGCAGTAAAGGGGGCAGATCTGGAAACACCATATATTTT. Amino acids: CASSKGGRSGNTIYF.

J is TRBJ2-2 and V is TRBV2; the match to TRBD1 covers 8 bases. The CDR3 is 14 residues long. Germline CDR1 is SNHLY and CDR2 is FYNNEI. Trimming removed 6 bases from V and 5 bases from J; junction bases left unmatched: 5. CDR3 DNA: TGTGCCAGCAGCGGACAGGGAGAGACCGGGGAGCTGTTTTTT. This translates into CASSGQGETGELFF. The entire variable domain, with the rest obtained from reference TRBV2 and TRBJ2-2, is as follows: EPEVTQTPSHQVTQMGQEVILRCVPISNHLYFYWYRQILGQKVEFLVSFYNNEISEKSEIFDDQFSVERPDGSNFTLKIRSTKLEDSAMYFCASSGQGETGELFFGEGSRLTVL.

V is TRBV5-4 and J is TRBJ1-2; no reliable D call. The CDR3 covers 16 residues. V was trimmed by 4 bases and J by 1 base, leaving 17 bases between them. Germline CDR1 reads SGHNT; CDR2 reads YYREEE (reference sequence). This chain's CDR3 is CASSPLMKGDNYGYTF. DNA for the CDR3: TGTGCCAGCAGCCCCCTAATGAAAGGAGATAACTATGGCTACACCTTC.

The gene calls are TRBV18 and TRBJ2-6; D not resolved. This CDR3 contains 17 residues. CDR1 is KGHSH, CDR2 LQKENI, per germline. Trimming cost V 1 base and J 0 bases, with 10 bases left between them. CDR3 DNA: TGTGCCAGCTCACCACAGTATAGGTCCTCTGGGGCCAACGTCCTGACTTTC. It encodes CASSPQYRSSGANVLTF. The complete variable domain, with remaining parts taken from reference TRBV18 and TRBJ2-6, reads NAGVMQNPRHLVRRRGQEARLRCSPMKGHSHVYWYRQLPEEGLKFMVYLQKENIIDESGMPKERFSAEFPKEGPSILRIQQVVRGDSAAYFCASSPQYRSSGANVLTFGAGSRLTVL.

CDR3 region: CASSIAGRAQDTQYF. The CDR3 coding sequence is TGTGCCAGTAGTATCGCGGGGAGAGCACAGGATACGCAGTATTTT. The rearrangement joins TRBV19 to TRBJ2-3, with TRBD2 as a possible D gene (6 bases). V lost 3 bases and J lost 6, with 16 bases in between. Germline CDR1 is LNHDA and CDR2 is SQIVND (reference sequence). The CDR3 extends over 15 amino acids.

The chain joins TRBV6-1 to TRBJ1-2; 7 bases are shared with TRBD1. Trimming removed 6 bases from V and 4 bases from J; junction bases left unmatched: 5. CDR3 length: 13 amino acids. From germline, CDR1 is MNHNS and CDR2 SASEGT. CDR3 residues: CASRETGLYGYTF. As DNA, the CDR3 is TGTGCCAGCAGAGAGACAGGGCTCTATGGCTACACCTTC.

The V and J genes are TRBV6-5 and TRBJ2-1; 12 bases align to TRBD2. The CDR3 covers 12 residues. After removal of 6 bases from V and 10 bases from J, the junction contained 1 base not matched to a gene. Germline assignment: CDR1 MNHEY and CDR2 SVGAGI. The CDR3 spells CASSGLAGEQFF. In DNA, the CDR3 is TGTGCCAGCAGCGGACTAGCGGGGGAGCAGTTCTTC.

This clone showed up just once. This rearrangement joins TRBV28 to TRBJ2-7, with 7 bases aligning to TRBD2. The V gene end was trimmed by 3 bases and the J gene end by 6 bases; junction bases not matched to a gene: 8. The germline V gene encodes CDR1 MDHEN and CDR2 SYDVKM. The CDR3 consists of 14 residues. The CDR3 nucleotides are TGTGCCAGCAGTTTCCCGGGAGGCGGCGTCGAGCAGTACTTC. This sequence encodes CASSFPGGGVEQYF.

In this sample, this clone turned up once. V gene TRBV13 combines with J gene TRBJ2-7; possibly TRBD1 or TRBD2 for D (6 bases each). Trimming pared 3 bases from V and 7 bases from J, leaving 16 bases between. Germline lookup yields CDR1 PRHDT and CDR2 FYEKMQ (reference sequence). This CDR3 comprises 14 residues. DNA of the CDR3: TGTGCCAGCAGCTTGCGGGACACCCCTGGGGAGCAGTACGTC. It yields the protein CASSLRDTPGEQYV.